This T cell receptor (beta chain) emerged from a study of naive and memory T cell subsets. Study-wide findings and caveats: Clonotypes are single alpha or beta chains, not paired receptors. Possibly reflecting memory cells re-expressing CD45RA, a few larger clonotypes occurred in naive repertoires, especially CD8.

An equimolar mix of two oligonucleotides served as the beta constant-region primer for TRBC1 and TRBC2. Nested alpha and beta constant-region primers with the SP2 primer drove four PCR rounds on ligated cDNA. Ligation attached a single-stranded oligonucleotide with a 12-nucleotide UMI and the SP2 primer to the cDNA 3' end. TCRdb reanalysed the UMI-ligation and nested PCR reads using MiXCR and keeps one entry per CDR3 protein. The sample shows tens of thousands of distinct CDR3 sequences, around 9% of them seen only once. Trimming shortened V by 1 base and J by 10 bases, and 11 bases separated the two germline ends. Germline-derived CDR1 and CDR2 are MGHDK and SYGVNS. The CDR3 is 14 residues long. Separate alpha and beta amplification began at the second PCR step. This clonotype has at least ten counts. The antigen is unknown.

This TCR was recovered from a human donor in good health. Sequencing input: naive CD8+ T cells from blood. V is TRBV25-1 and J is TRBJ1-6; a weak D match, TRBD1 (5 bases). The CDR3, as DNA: TGTGCCAGCAGTGAATGGGACGGTGGATCACCCCTCCACTTT. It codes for CASSEWDGGSPLHF.